A single sample is the source of the 18 T cell receptor beta chains below, sequenced in a study of CD8 T cells in Susac syndrome. About 0.45 to 1 ug RNA was reverse transcribed with random hexamers. One entry per CDR3 protein, called by TCRdb with MiXCR from the immunoSEQ multiplex PCR reads. The table lists some 160,000 distinct CDR3 sequences, approximately 96% of them singletons. The source material was CD8+ T cells from PBMCs. The receptors come from a human donor with multiple sclerosis.

DNA of the CDR3: TGTGCCAGCAGTTTCTTACTAGCGGGAGGGCCATACGAGCAGTACTTC. Translation gives CASSFLLAGGPYEQYF. This sequence joins TRBV28 and TRBJ2-7; 13 bases line up with TRBD2. The germline gives CDR1 MDHEN, CDR2 SYDVKM. V shed 3 bases, J shed 4 bases, and the junction held 6 bases outside the gene matches. CDR3 size: 16 residues.

In its sample, this clonotype was seen once. The chain uses TRBV5-1 and TRBJ1-1, with D possibly TRBD1 on 6 matching bases. Trimming cost V 1 base and J 2 bases, with 15 bases left between them. Per the germline V gene, CDR1 is SGHRS and CDR2 is YFSETQ. The CDR3 contains 16 residues. The CDR3 reads CASSLIPGVSNTEAFF. The CDR3 coding sequence is TGCGCCAGCAGCTTGATCCCAGGGGTATCCAACACTGAAGCTTTCTTT. Together with reference TRBV5-1 and TRBJ1-1, the CDR3 gives the full variable domain: KAGVTQTPRYLIKTRGQQVTLSCSPISGHRSVSWYQQTPGQGLQFLFEYFSETQRNKGNFPGRFSGRQFSNSRSEMNVSTLELGDSALYLCASSLIPGVSNTEAFFGQGTRLTVV.

This sequence joins TRBV20-1 and TRBJ2-5; TRBD2 matches at 12 bases. This CDR3 is 15 amino acids long. Losses at the gene ends were 0 bases for V and 5 bases for J; bases not matched to a gene: 4. Germline loops: CDR1 DFQATT, CDR2 SNEGSKA (reference sequence). The CDR3 reads CSARDLAGGDETQYF. The CDR3 DNA is TGCAGTGCTAGAGACCTAGCGGGGGGGGATGAGACCCAGTACTTC.

The chain combines TRBV19 with TRBJ2-1; D possibly corresponds to TRBD1 (6 bases). V was shortened by 5 bases and J by 4 bases, with 12 bases between the two germline ends. The CDR3 runs 14 residues. Germline V gene lookup returns CDR1 LNHDA and CDR2 SQIVND (reference sequence). The CDR3 bases are TGTGCCAGTAGTCCTAGGACAGAATACAATGAGCAGTTCTTC. This sequence encodes CASSPRTEYNEQFF.

This clonotype was seen just once. V gene TRBV20-1 combines with J gene TRBJ2-7, with 9 positions matching TRBD2. The trim removed 1 base at V and 5 bases at J, leaving 9 bases unmatched. This CDR3 has 15 residues. Germline V lookup: CDR1 DFQATT, CDR2 SNEGSKA (reference sequence). The CDR3 region has the DNA TGCAGTGCTAGAGCCATCGGCGGGGGGGCCCACGAGCAGTACTTC. Translating it yields CSARAIGGGAHEQYF.

The chain recombines TRBV9 with TRBJ1-5; tentative D call: TRBD1 (5 bases). The CDR3 extends over 14 amino acids. In germline, CDR1 is SGDLS, CDR2 YYNGEE. Trimming removed 0 bases at V and 6 bases at J, with 10 bases between. In nucleotides, the CDR3 is TGTGCCAGCAGCGTAGGGCAGGGTGGTCAGCCCCAGCATTTT. Translation gives CASSVGQGGQPQHF.

The chain uses TRBV13 and TRBJ2-3; D is ambiguous. Germline CDR1 and CDR2: PRHDT and FYEKMQ (reference sequence). The V end lost 5 bases, the J end lost 0 bases, and 9 bases lay between the germline ends. The CDR3 length is 14 residues. The CDR3 here is CASSPHRSTDTQYF. CDR3 in DNA: TGTGCCAGCAGCCCACACCGCAGCACAGATACGCAGTATTTT.

This clonotype was seen just once. The chain carries TRBV5-6 and TRBJ2-1; 7 nucleotides agree with TRBD1. The CDR3 totals 15 residues. J gave up 0 bases and V 3 bases, and 3 bases lay outside the gene matches. The germline gives CDR1 SGHDT, CDR2 YYEEEE. The CDR3 DNA sequence: TGTGCCAGCAGCTCCGACAGGGACTCCTACAATGAGCAGTTCTTC. The encoded protein is CASSSDRDSYNEQFF.

This rearrangement joins TRBV2 to TRBJ1-5, with unresolved D. This CDR3 contains 13 residues. V was trimmed by 3 bases and J by 0 bases, leaving 3 bases between them. Looked up from germline, CDR1 is SNHLY and CDR2 is FYNNEI. The chain's CDR3 is CASSELSNQPQHF. CDR3 bases: TGTGCCAGCAGTGAGCTTAGCAATCAGCCCCAGCATTTT.

V and J are TRBV15 and TRBJ2-3; 8 bases match TRBD2. The CDR3 extends over 13 amino acids. V shed 5 bases and J 6 bases; nucleotides not matched to a gene: 4. The germline CDR1 and CDR2 sequences are LNHNV and YYDKDF (reference sequence). For the CDR3, the DNA is TGTGCCACCAGCCCACGGGGGGGCGATACGCAGTATTTT. Its protein product is CATSPRGGDTQYF. Full variable domain (outside the CDR3, taken from reference TRBV15 and TRBJ2-3): DAMVIQNPRYQVTQFGKPVTLSCSQTLNHNVMYWYQQKSSQAPKLLFHYYDKDFNNEADTPDNFQSRRPNTSFCFLDIRSPGLGDTAMYLCATSPRGGDTQYFGPGTRLTVL.

The rearrangement links TRBV4-1 to TRBJ2-2, with D possibly matching TRBD2 (6 bases). CDR1 MGHRA and CDR2 YSYEKL come from the germline V gene. With 1 base removed from V and 6 bases from J, the gap between germline ends came to 12 bases. CDR3 length: 15 amino acids. CDR3 region: CASSQVSGRPGELFF. The CDR3 DNA sequence: TGCGCCAGCAGCCAAGTCAGCGGGCGGCCCGGGGAGCTGTTTTTT.

This rearrangement joins TRBV25-1 to TRBJ2-7; 7 nucleotides line up with TRBD1. V gave up 5 bases and J gave up 4 bases; unmatched junction bases: 2. This CDR3 is 12 amino acids long. Looked up from germline, CDR1 is MGHDK and CDR2 is SYGVNS. The CDR3 DNA follows: TGTGCCAGCAGTCCGGGACAGTACGAGCAGTACTTC. It specifies CASSPGQYEQYF.

This clonotype was counted a single time. This chain links TRBV10-3 with TRBJ2-7; a possible D gene is TRBD1 (5 bases). The CDR3 totals 11 residues. CDR1 and CDR2 from the germline V gene are ENHRY and SYGVKD. Trimming took 7 bases from V and 6 from J, leaving 10 bases between them. In nucleotides, the CDR3 is TGTGCCATCAATGACAGTGGCGAGCAGTACTTC. This codes for CAINDSGEQYF.

This clonotype showed up many times. This sequence joins TRBV7-2 and TRBJ2-1; no clear D. Per the germline V gene, CDR1 is SGHTA and CDR2 is FQGNSA. The CDR3 consists of 14 residues. Trimming left V 5 bases short and J 4 bases short, with 12 bases between. CDR3 residues: CASSGPLEYNEQFF. The CDR3 DNA reads as TGTGCCAGCAGCGGACCCCTAGAGTACAATGAGCAGTTCTTC.

The chain has TRBV3-1 and TRBJ1-1; TRBD1 agrees at 7 bases. V shed 1 base and J 5 bases; nucleotides not matched to a gene: 7. The germline CDR1 and CDR2 sequences are LGHDT and YNNKEL (reference sequence). The CDR3 consists of 15 residues. In DNA form, the CDR3 reads TGTGCCAGCAGCCAAGGGAGGGGGCACCGGACTGAAGCTTTCTTT. Translation gives CASSQGRGHRTEAFF.

The genes are TRBV19 and TRBJ2-1; TRBD2 aligns across 10 bases. The ends lost 1 base at V and 8 bases at J; junction bases unmatched: 8. CDR3 length equals 16 residues. Germline V gene lookup returns CDR1 LNHDA and CDR2 SQIVND (reference sequence). CDR3 amino acids: CASSIAPSGSNYEQFF. CDR3 nucleotides: TGTGCCAGTAGTATAGCTCCTAGCGGGAGTAACTATGAGCAGTTCTTC.

The count of this clonotype is one. The chain is built from TRBV7-9 and TRBJ2-5, with no clear D. The CDR3 runs to 15 residues. Trimming cost V 3 bases and J 2 bases, with 13 bases left between them. Germline loops: CDR1 SEHNR, CDR2 FQNEAQ (reference sequence). The CDR3 loop reads CASSFFVNRQETQYF. CDR3 DNA sequence: TGTGCCAGCAGCTTTTTCGTGAACAGACAAGAGACCCAGTACTTC. Supplemented by reference TRBV7-9 and TRBJ2-5, the full variable domain reads DTGVSQNPRHKITKRGQNVTFRCDPISEHNRLYWYRQTLGQGPEFLTYFQNEAQLEKSRLLSDRFSAERPKGSFSTLEIQRTEQGDSAMYLCASSFFVNRQETQYFGPGTRLLVL.

The chain has TRBV20-1 and TRBJ1-1, with a weak D call TRBD1 (6 bases). The V gene lost 4 bases and the J gene lost 2 bases, with 11 bases spanning the gap. This CDR3 has 13 residues. Germline-derived CDR1 and CDR2 are DFQATT and SNEGSKA (reference sequence). The CDR3 is CSAIGGLNTEAFF. In nucleotides, the CDR3 is TGCAGTGCTATAGGGGGTCTAAACACTGAAGCTTTCTTT.